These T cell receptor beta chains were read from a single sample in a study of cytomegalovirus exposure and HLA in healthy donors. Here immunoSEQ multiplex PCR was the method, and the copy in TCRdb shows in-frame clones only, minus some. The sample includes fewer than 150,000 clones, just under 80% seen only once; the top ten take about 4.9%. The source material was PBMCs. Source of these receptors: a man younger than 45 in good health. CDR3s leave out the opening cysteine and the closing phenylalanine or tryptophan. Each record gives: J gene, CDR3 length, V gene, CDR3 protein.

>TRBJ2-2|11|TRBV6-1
ASRKQGSGELF
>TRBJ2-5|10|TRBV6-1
ASSEPGTRRY
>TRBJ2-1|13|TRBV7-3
ASSLRGLDYNEQF
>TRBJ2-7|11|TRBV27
ASSGQGKHEQY
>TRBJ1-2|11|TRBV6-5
ATLGQTVYGYT
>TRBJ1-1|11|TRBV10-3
AISSPGGTEAF
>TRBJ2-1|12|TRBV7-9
ASSSRQGNHEQF
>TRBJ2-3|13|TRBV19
ASSMNGRDTDTQY
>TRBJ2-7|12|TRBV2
ASRSELTVVEQY
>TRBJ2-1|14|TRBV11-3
ASSLEGLAGFEEQF
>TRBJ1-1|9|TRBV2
ASYQGEISF
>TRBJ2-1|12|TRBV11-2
ASSFLDFSNEQF
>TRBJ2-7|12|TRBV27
ASKTGLGSYEQY
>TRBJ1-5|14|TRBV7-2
ASSLVGTGGIQPQH
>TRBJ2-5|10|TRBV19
ASKGRTSGQY
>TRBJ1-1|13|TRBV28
ASSPWDKMNTEAF
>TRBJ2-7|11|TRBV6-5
ASSADTSYEQY
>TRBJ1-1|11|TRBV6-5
ASSLDRGTEAF
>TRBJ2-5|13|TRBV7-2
ASIMGLAGGETQY
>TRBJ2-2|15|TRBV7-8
ASSPRAPSDPTGELF